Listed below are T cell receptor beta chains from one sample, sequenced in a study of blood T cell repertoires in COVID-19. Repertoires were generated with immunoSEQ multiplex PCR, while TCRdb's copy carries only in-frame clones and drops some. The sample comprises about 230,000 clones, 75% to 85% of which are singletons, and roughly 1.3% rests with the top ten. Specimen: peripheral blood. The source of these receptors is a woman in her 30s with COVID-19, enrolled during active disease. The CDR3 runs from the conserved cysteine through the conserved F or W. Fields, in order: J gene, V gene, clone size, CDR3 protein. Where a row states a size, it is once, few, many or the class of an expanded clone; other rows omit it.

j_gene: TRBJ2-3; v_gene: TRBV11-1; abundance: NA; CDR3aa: CASSSWTGEGEDTQYF
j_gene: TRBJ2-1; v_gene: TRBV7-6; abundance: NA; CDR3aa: CASSLGRGVDEQFF
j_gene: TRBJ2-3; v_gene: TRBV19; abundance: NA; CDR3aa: CASSMAADNTQYF
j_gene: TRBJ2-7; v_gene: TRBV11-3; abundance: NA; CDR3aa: CASSFGLAHEQYF
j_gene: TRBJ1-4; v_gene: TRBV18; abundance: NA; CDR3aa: CASSPGAANEKLFF
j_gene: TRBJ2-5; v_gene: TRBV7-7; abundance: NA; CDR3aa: CASSRNLGVRVETQYF
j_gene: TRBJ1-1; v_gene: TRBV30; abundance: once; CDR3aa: CAWGRLIPGAFF
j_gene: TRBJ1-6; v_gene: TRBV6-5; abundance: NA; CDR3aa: CASSFGTVGSPLHF
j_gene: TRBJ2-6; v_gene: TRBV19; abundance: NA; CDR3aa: CASRKQGASGANVLTF
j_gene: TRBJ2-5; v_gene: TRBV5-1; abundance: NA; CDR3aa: CASSLFSGGPETQYF
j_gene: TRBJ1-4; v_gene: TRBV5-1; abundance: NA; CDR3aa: CASSWTTGGGEKLFF
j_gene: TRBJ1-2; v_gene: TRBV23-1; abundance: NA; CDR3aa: CASSQSPGRNGYGYTF
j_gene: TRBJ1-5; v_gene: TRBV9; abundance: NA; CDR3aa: CASSVGGSNQPQHF
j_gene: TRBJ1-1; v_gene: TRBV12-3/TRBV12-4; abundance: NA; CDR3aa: CASSLTLNTEAFF
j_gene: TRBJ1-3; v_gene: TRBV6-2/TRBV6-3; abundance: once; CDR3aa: CASSPPVPGNTIYF
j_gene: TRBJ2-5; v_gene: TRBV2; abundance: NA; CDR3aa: CASSARQAGETQYF
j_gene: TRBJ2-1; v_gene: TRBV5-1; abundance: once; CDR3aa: CASSLVVTNNEQFF
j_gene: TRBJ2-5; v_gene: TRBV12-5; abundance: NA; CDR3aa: CASGLYYRQETQYF
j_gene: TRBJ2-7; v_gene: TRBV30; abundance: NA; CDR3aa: CAWSQVDRLYHEQYF
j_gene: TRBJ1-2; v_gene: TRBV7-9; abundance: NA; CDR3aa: CASSSTESYTF
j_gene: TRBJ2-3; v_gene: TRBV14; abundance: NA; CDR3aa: CASTQVPRGSSTDTQYF
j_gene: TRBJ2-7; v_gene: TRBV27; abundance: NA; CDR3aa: CATHSPDLQGPFSYEQYF
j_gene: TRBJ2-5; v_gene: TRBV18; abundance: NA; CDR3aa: CASSPLGQGAHETQYF
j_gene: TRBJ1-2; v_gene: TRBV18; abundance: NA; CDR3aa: CASSPRHEELGYTF
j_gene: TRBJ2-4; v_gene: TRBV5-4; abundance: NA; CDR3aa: CASSPGTSGRHIQYF
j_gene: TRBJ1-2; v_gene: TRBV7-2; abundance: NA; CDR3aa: CACRQDANYGYTF
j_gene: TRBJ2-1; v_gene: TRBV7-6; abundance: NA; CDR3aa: CASSLGLADFNEQFF
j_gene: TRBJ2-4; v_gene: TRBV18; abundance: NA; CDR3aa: CASAKGFATQNIQYF
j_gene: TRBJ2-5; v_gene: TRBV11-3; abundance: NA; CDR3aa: CASSTGSEETQYF
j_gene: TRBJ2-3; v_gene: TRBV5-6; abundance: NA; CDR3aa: CASSFPGSADTQYF
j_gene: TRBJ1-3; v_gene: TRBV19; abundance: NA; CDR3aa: CASTSTWEAGNTIYF
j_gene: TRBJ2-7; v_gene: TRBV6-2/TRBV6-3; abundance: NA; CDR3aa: CASSYPKGESYEQYF
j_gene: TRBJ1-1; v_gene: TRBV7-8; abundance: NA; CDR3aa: CASSSVLDRVTEAFF
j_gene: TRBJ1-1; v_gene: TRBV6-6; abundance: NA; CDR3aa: CASSNPQGGSTEAFF
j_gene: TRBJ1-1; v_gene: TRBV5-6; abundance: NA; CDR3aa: CASSPGTGGTEAFF
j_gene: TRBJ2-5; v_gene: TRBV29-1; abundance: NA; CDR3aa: CSAGQGRETQYF
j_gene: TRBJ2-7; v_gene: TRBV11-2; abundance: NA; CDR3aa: CASSADRTSYEQYF
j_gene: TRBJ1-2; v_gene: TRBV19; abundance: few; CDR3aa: CASSSNRGPFYGYTF
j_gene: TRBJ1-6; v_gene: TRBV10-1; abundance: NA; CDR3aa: CASSKDGGINSPLHF
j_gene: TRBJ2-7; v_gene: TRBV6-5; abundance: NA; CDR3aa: CASSYSVSYEQYF
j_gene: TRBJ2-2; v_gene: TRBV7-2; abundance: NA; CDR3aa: CASSPRTSGGVAGELFF
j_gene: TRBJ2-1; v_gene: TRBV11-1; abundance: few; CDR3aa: CASSLRWSGSSGEQFF
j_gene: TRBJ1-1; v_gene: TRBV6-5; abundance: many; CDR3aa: CASNYSPGTEAFF
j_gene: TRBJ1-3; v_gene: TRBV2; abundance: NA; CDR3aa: CASRAAPTSGNTIYF
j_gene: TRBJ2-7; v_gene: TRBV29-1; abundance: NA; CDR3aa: CSVGGGGRRVYEQYF
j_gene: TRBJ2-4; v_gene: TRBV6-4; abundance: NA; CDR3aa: CASSIRGTLAKNIQYF